This is a list of T cell receptor beta chains from one sample in a study of blood T cell repertoires in COVID-19. TCRdb's copy holds only in-frame clones and misses some; the assay was immunoSEQ multiplex PCR. The sample yields about 73,000 clones, less than 85% seen once. Sequencing used peripheral blood. These receptors were collected from a man aged 55 to 70 with acute or convalescent COVID-19. CDR3s include the opening cysteine and the closing phenylalanine or tryptophan. The D gene is left open where the match is weak. A row's size may be missing; if present it is once, few, many or a size class.

J: TRBJ2-5; length: 15; size: -; D: TRBD2; V: TRBV19; CDR3: CASSKLAGGQETQYF
J: TRBJ2-1; length: 15; size: -; D: TRBD2; V: TRBV7-3; CDR3: CASSLSGGTNNEQFF
J: TRBJ2-1; length: 17; size: -; D: TRBD2; V: TRBV7-9; CDR3: CASSLGPAGNSYNEQFF
J: TRBJ1-2; length: 14; size: -; D: TRBD1; V: TRBV11-1; CDR3: CASSPTGGNYGYTF
J: TRBJ2-3; length: 16; size: few; D: -; V: TRBV7-7; CDR3: CASSLGGGAGTDTQYF
J: TRBJ1-1; length: 15; size: -; D: -; V: TRBV5-6; CDR3: CASRTRGRGGAEAFF
J: TRBJ1-5; length: 21; size: -; D: TRBD1; V: TRBV7-8; CDR3: CASSLLVRRDSYLPPNQPQHF
J: TRBJ1-5; length: 13; size: -; D: -; V: TRBV19; CDR3: CASARQLYQPQHF
J: TRBJ2-1; length: 14; size: -; D: TRBD2; V: TRBV2; CDR3: CASSGGLGTNEQFF
J: TRBJ1-1; length: 15; size: -; D: -; V: TRBV3-1/TRBV3-2; CDR3: CASSQRGKGPGEAFF
J: TRBJ1-3; length: 15; size: -; D: TRBD1; V: TRBV4-1; CDR3: CASSRDRGSGNTIYF
J: TRBJ2-3; length: 16; size: -; D: -; V: TRBV19; CDR3: CASSIGREASYYTQYF
J: TRBJ1-4; length: 15; size: -; D: -; V: TRBV9; CDR3: CASGPDGATNEKLFF
J: TRBJ2-7; length: 15; size: -; D: TRBD2; V: TRBV6-1; CDR3: CASSDPGLVSYEQYF
J: TRBJ2-5; length: 17; size: -; D: -; V: TRBV6-1; CDR3: CASSEAPGGRHEETQYF
J: TRBJ2-1; length: 17; size: -; D: TRBD2; V: TRBV5-6; CDR3: CASSRTSGGFSYNEQFF
J: TRBJ2-1; length: 14; size: -; D: -; V: TRBV14; CDR3: CASSQDWSGNEQFF
J: TRBJ2-5; length: 14; size: -; D: -; V: TRBV5-5; CDR3: CASSLAGTQETQYF
J: TRBJ1-1; length: 17; size: -; D: -; V: TRBV6-6; CDR3: CASSPEGPGAMNTEAFF
J: TRBJ2-3; length: 14; size: -; D: -; V: TRBV9; CDR3: CASSVRTAGDTQYF
J: TRBJ2-1; length: 16; size: -; D: TRBD2; V: TRBV3-1/TRBV3-2; CDR3: CATSQESSGGGNEQFF
J: TRBJ1-5; length: 15; size: -; D: TRBD1; V: TRBV5-6; CDR3: CASSLHDRANQPQHF
J: TRBJ1-4; length: 16; size: -; D: -; V: TRBV6-6; CDR3: CASSSQRAVLNEKLFF
J: TRBJ2-3; length: 13; size: -; D: TRBD2; V: TRBV6-4; CDR3: CASSASGTDTQYF
J: TRBJ2-6; length: 17; size: few; D: TRBD1; V: TRBV19; CDR3: CASSIRGQGTGANVLTF
J: TRBJ1-3; length: 15; size: -; D: -; V: TRBV19; CDR3: CASILTDYSGNTIYF
J: TRBJ1-1; length: 12; size: -; D: -; V: TRBV5-1; CDR3: CASSSGNTEAFF
J: TRBJ2-5; length: 11; size: -; D: -; V: TRBV12-3/TRBV12-4; CDR3: CASSLAETQYF
J: TRBJ1-6; length: 14; size: few; D: -; V: TRBV3-1/TRBV3-2; CDR3: CASSPFAVTSPLHF
J: TRBJ2-7; length: 13; size: -; D: TRBD1; V: TRBV6-5; CDR3: CASSDRGLDEQYF
J: TRBJ2-7; length: 17; size: -; D: TRBD2; V: TRBV12-5; CDR3: CASGPGLAGVPSYEQYF
J: TRBJ1-2; length: 11; size: many; D: -; V: TRBV12-3/TRBV12-4; CDR3: CASSPQQGSTF